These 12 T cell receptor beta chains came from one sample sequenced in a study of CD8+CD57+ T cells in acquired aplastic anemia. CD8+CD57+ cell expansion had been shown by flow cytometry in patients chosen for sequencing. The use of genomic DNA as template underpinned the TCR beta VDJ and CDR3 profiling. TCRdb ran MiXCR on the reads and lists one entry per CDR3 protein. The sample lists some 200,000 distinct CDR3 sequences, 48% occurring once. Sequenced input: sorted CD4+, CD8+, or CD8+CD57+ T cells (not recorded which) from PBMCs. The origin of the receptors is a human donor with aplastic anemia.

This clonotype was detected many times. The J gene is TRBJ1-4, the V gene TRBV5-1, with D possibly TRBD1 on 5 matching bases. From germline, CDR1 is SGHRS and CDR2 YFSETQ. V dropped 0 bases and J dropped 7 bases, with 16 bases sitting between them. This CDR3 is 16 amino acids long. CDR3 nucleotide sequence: TGCGCCAGCAGCTTGGAAGGACGGGGCGATCCTGAAAAACTGTTTTTT. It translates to CASSLEGRGDPEKLFF.

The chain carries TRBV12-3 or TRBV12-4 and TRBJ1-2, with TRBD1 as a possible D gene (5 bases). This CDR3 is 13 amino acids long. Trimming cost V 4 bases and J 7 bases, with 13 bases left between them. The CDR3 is CASSSRQGTGYTF. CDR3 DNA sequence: TGTGCCAGCAGTTCCCGGCAGGGCACTGGCTACACCTTC.

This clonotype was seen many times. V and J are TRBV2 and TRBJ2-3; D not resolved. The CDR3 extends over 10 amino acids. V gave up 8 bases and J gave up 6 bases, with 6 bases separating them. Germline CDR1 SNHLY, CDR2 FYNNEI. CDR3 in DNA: TGTGCCAGCGGGAAGGATACGCAGTATTTT. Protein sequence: CASGKDTQYF.

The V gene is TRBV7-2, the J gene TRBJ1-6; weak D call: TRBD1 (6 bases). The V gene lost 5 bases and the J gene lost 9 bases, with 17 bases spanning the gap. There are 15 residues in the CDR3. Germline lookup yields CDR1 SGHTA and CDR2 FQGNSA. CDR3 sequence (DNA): TGTGCCAGCAGCCCTGGGCCGGGAGGGGGTTCACCCCTCCACTTT. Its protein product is CASSPGPGGGSPLHF.

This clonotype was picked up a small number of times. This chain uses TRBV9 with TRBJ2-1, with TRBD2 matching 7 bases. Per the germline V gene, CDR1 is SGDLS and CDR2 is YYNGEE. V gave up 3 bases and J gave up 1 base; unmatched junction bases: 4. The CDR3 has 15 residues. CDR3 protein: CASSEGAGSYNEQFF. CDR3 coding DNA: TGTGCCAGCAGCGAAGGAGCGGGGTCCTACAATGAGCAGTTCTTC. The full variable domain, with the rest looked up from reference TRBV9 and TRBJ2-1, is DSGVTQTPKHLITATGQRVTLRCSPRSGDLSVYWYQQSLDQGLQFLIQYYNGEERAKGNILERFSAQQFPDLHSELNLSSLELGDSALYFCASSEGAGSYNEQFFGPGTRLTVL.

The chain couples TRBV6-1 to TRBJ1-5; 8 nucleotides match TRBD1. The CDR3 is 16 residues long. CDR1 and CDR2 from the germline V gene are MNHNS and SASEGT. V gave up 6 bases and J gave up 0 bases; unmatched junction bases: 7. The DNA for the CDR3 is TGTGCCAGCAGGGGGACAGGCCCTTATAGCAATCAGCCCCAGCATTTT. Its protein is CASRGTGPYSNQPQHF.

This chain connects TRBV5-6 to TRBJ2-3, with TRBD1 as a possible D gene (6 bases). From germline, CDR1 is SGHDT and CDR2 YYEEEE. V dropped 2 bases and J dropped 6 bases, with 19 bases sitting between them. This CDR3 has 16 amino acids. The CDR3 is CASSFGTTFGYDTQYF. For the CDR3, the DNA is TGTGCCAGCAGCTTCGGGACAACATTCGGATACGATACGCAGTATTTT.

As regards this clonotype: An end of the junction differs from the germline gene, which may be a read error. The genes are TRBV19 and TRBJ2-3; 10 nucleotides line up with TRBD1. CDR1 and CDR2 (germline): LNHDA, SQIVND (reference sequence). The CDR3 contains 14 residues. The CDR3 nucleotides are TGTGCCAGTAGTATGACAGGGGGCACAGATACACAGTATTTT. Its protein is CASSMTGGTDTQYF.

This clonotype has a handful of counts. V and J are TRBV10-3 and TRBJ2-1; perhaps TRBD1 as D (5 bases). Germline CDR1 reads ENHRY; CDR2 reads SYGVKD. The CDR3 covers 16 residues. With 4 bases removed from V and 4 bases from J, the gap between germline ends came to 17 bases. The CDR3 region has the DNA TGTGCCATCAGTGTATCACAGGAGATCCCGTACAATGAGCAGTTCTTC. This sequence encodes CAISVSQEIPYNEQFF.

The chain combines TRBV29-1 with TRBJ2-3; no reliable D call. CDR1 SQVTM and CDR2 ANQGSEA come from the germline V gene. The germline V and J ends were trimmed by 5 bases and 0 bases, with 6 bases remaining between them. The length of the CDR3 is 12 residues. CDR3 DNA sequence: TGCAGCGTTACCCCTAGCACAGATACGCAGTATTTT. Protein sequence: CSVTPSTDTQYF.

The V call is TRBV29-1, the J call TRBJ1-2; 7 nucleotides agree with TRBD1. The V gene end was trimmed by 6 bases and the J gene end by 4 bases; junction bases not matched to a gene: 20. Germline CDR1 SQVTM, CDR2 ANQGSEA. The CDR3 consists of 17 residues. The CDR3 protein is CSVPGLGGTVRSYGYTF. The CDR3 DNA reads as TGCAGCGTCCCCGGACTTGGCGGGACAGTGAGATCCTATGGCTACACCTTC.

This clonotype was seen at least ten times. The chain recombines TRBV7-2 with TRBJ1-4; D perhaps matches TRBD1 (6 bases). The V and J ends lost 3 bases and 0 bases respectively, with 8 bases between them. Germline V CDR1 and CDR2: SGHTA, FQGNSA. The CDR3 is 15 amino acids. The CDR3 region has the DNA TGTGCCAGCAGCTTGTACAGGGCAACTAATGAAAAACTGTTTTTT. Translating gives CASSLYRATNEKLFF.